This TCR beta chain comes out of a study of CXCR3-negative and CXCR3-positive naive CD8 T cells. The study, taken as a whole, reports: In naive cells, CXCR3-negative and CXCR3-positive subsets had similar TRBV-TRBJ usage; memory cells differed. Diversity ran similarly high across both naive subsets but far lower in memory CD8+ cells.

At roughly 300,000 cells each, triplicate sorts were carried out for each CD8+ T cell subset. Concerning this clonotype: Its specificity is unknown.

The CDR3 covers 14 residues. Per germline, CDR1 SEHNR and CDR2 FQNEAQ (reference sequence). Carrying UMI labels, the TRB cDNA libraries were prepared through 5' RACE. TCRdb reprocessed the 5' RACE reads and keeps a single row for each CDR3 protein, giving no DNA. Its table records 30,000 to 40,000 distinct CDR3 sequences. The chain employs TRBV7-9 and TRBJ2-7; TCRdb's D call, TRBD2, is unchecked because there is no DNA. This receptor was obtained from a human donor in good health. Some clones in this sample may be carry-over from other donors' samples. The sequencing input was memory CD8+ T cells from blood. The CDR3 sequence: CASSPERGTYEQYF. The variable domain in full, with the rest retrieved from reference TRBV7-9 and TRBJ2-7, is DTGVSQNPRHKITKRGQNVTFRCDPISEHNRLYWYRQTLGQGPEFLTYFQNEAQLEKSRLLSDRFSAERPKGSFSTLEIQRTEQGDSAMYLCASSPERGTYEQYFGPGTRLTVT.